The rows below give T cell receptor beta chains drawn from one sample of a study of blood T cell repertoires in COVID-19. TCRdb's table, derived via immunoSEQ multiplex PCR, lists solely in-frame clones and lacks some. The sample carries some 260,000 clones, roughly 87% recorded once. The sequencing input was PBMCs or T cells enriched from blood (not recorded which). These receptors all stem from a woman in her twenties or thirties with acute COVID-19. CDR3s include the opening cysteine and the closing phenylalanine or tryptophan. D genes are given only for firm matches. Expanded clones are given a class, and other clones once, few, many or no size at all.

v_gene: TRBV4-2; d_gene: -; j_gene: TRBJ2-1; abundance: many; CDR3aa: CASSQEGPRQFF; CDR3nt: TGTGCCAGCAGCCAAGAGGGCCCGCGCCAGTTCTTC
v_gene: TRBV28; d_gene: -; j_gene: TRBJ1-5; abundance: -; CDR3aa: CASSLGGVQPQHF; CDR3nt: TGTGCCAGCAGTTTAGGGGGGGTTCAGCCCCAGCATTTT
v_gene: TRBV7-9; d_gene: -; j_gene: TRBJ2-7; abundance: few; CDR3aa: CASSPSLTYEQYF; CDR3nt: TGTGCCAGCAGCCCGAGCTTAACCTACGAGCAGTACTTC
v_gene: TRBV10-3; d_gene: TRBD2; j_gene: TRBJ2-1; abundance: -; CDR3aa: CAATRGASGNNEQFF; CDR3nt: TGTGCCGCCACCCGCGGGGCTAGCGGAAACAATGAGCAGTTCTTC
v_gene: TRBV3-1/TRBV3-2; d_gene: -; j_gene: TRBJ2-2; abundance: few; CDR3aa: CASSHKDRRSGELFF; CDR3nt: TGTGCCAGCAGCCACAAAGACAGGAGATCTGGGGAGCTGTTTTTT
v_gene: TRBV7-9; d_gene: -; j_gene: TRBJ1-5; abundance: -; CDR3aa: CASSLALEADQPQHF; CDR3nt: TGTGCCAGCAGCTTAGCGTTGGAGGCAGATCAGCCCCAGCATTTT
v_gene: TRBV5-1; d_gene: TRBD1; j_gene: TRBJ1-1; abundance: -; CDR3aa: CASSLSGGGDTEAFF; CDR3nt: TGCGCCAGCAGCTTGTCAGGGGGCGGTGACACTGAAGCTTTCTTT
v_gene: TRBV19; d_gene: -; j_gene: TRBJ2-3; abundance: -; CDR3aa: CASTTEGTDTQYF; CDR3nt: TGTGCCAGCACTACTGAAGGCACAGATACGCAGTATTTT
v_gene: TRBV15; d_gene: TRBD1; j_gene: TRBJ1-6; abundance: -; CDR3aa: CATSRATGTGFSPLHF; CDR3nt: TGTGCCACCAGCAGAGCAACCGGGACAGGATTTTCACCCCTCCACTTT
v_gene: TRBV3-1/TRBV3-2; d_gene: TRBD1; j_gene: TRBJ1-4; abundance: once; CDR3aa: CASSPYTGGAANEKLFF; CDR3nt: TGTGCCAGCAGCCCGTACACAGGGGGCGCAGCTAATGAAAAACTGTTTTTT
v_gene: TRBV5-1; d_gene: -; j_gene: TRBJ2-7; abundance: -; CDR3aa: CASSLAVSVDEQYF; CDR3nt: TGCGCCAGCAGCTTGGCCGTCAGTGTGGACGAGCAGTACTTC
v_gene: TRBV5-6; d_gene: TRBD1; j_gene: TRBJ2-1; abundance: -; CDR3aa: CASRRTGGFVEQFF; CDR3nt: TGTGCCAGCAGAAGGACAGGGGGCTTCGTTGAGCAGTTCTTC
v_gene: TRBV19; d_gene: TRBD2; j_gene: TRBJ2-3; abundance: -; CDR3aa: CASSTGTSLDTQYF; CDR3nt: TGTGCCAGTAGTACGGGGACTAGTTTGGATACGCAGTATTTT
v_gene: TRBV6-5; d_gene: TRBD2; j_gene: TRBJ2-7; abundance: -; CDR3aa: CASTLTSGPYEQYF; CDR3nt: TGTGCCAGCACCTTGACTAGCGGACCCTACGAGCAGTACTTC
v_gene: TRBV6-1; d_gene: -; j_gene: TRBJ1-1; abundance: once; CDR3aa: CASSDVRVDTEAFF; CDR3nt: TGTGCCAGCAGTGACGTCAGGGTCGACACTGAAGCTTTCTTT
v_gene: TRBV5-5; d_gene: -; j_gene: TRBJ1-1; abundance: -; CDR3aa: CASSIQSSNTEAFF; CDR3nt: TGTGCCAGCAGCATCCAGTCCTCGAACACTGAAGCTTTCTTT
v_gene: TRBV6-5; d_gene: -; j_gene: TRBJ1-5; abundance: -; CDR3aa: CASSYSPNQPQHF; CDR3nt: TGTGCCAGCAGTTACTCCCCTAATCAGCCCCAGCATTTT